Following are 27 T cell receptor beta chains from one sample sequenced in a study of cytomegalovirus exposure and HLA in healthy donors. The PCR was carried out with 60 Vbeta primers and 13 Jbeta primers. The method was immunoSEQ multiplex PCR; TCRdb's version includes in-frame clones alone and lacks a portion of them. Of around 99,000 clones in the sample, about three quarters were seen once. Input material: PBMCs. Receptors were obtained from a man younger than 45 in good health and CMV-seronegative.

The chain employs TRBV5-4 and TRBJ2-2; possibly TRBD1 for D (6 bases). Germline V gene sequence: CDR1 SGHNT, CDR2 YYREEE (reference sequence). Trimming left V 4 bases short and J 8 bases short, with 15 bases between. The CDR3 has 14 residues. This CDR3 reads CASSIPGRGGELFF. CDR3 nucleotide sequence: TGTGCCAGCAGCATCCCCGGCAGGGGTGGGGAGCTGTTTTTT.

The J gene is TRBJ2-7, the V gene TRBV5-1; 7 bases match TRBD2. The CDR3 runs 16 residues. Per the germline V gene, CDR1 is SGHRS and CDR2 is YFSETQ. The J segment lost 3 bases and the V segment lost 4 bases, leaving 13 bases of the junction unmatched. CDR3: CASSPGGGGQFYEQYF. The CDR3 DNA reads TGCGCCAGCAGCCCGGGGGGTGGCGGCCAATTCTACGAGCAGTACTTC.

CDR3: CASSLLAGRTDTQYF. The CDR3 DNA sequence: TGTGCCAGCAGTTTGCTAGCGGGGCGCACAGATACGCAGTATTTT. The rearrangement joins TRBV28 to TRBJ2-3; 9 nucleotides align to TRBD2. Trimming removed 3 bases from V and 1 base from J; junction bases left unmatched: 2. CDR1 is MDHEN, CDR2 SYDVKM, per germline. CDR3 size: 15 residues.

The CDR3 loop is CASSSPGTGDTDTQYF. The CDR3 DNA reads as TGTGCCAGCAGTTCGCCCGGGACAGGGGACACAGATACGCAGTATTTT. This chain uses TRBV28 with TRBJ2-3, with 10 bases fitting TRBD1. Germline-derived CDR1 and CDR2 are MDHEN and SYDVKM. The CDR3 extends over 16 amino acids. V lost 4 bases and J lost 2; bases outside the gene matches: 6.

J is TRBJ2-1 and V is TRBV19; 8 bases map to TRBD2. V lost 7 bases to trimming and J lost 8 bases; unmatched junction nucleotides: 13. The germline V gene has CDR1 LNHDA and CDR2 SQIVND (reference sequence). The CDR3 sequence is 15 residues long. Written as DNA, the CDR3 is TGTGCCAGTACCCGGGGGGGGAATGACCTCTATGAGCAGTTCTTC. It is translated as CASTRGGNDLYEQFF.

This clone was observed a single time. The chain employs TRBV7-3 and TRBJ2-2, with 8 bases aligning to TRBD1. The junction had 8 bases not matched to a gene; V was cut back by 2 bases and J by 0 bases. CDR1 SGHTA and CDR2 FQGTGA come from the germline V gene. This CDR3 contains 18 residues. The CDR3 nucleotides read TGTGCCAGCAGCTTAGGGCCCGAGACAGGGGCGAACACCGGGGAGCTGTTTTTT. Its translation: CASSLGPETGANTGELFF.

This rearrangement joins TRBV6-1 to TRBJ1-1, with a tentative D call TRBD1 (5 bases). CDR3 length equals 12 residues. Per the germline V gene, CDR1 is MNHNS and CDR2 is SASEGT. V was shortened by 7 bases and J by 10 bases, with 16 bases between the two germline ends. As DNA, the CDR3 is TGTGCCAGCAATTCTCCCAGGACAAGAGCTTTCTTT. As protein: CASNSPRTRAFF.

This chain joins TRBV28 and TRBJ2-7; TRBD2 is a possible D gene (5 bases). V was pared by 7 bases and J by 5 bases, with 21 bases between. Looked up from germline, CDR1 is MDHEN and CDR2 is SYDVKM. This CDR3 contains 15 residues. The CDR3 reads CASNVSGFRGDEQYF. The CDR3 nucleotides read TGTGCCAGCAACGTTTCGGGTTTCCGGGGAGACGAGCAGTACTTC.

The chain couples TRBV5-6 to TRBJ2-5; D gene uncertain. The J call is doubtful: the DNA matches TRBJ2-7 better. CDR1 and CDR2 from the germline V gene are SGHDT and YYEEEE. The length of the CDR3 is 12 residues. The CDR3 region is CASSLVRSEQYF. Here the CDR3 DNA reads TGTGCCAGCAGCTTGGTGCGGAGCGAGCAGTACTTC.

The chain links TRBV20-1 to TRBJ2-3; no clear D. In germline, CDR1 is DFQATT, CDR2 SNEGSKA (reference sequence). V lost 7 bases, J lost 5 bases, and 7 bases lay in between. This CDR3 is 10 amino acids long. Here the CDR3 reads CSVEIDTQYF. The CDR3 region has the DNA TGCAGTGTTGAGATAGATACGCAGTATTTT.

The rearrangement uses TRBV9 and TRBJ1-1; D is ambiguous. Trimming left V 0 bases short and J 11 bases short, with 14 bases between. In germline, CDR1 is SGDLS, CDR2 YYNGEE. The CDR3 extends over 13 amino acids. The CDR3 loop is CASSVGGSESAFF. Here the CDR3 DNA reads TGTGCCAGCAGCGTAGGAGGTTCGGAAAGTGCTTTCTTT.

There are a few counts of this clone. The V call is TRBV11-2, the J call TRBJ2-1; D gene ambiguous. V shed 2 bases and J shed 10 bases, with 18 bases lying between them. The germline gives CDR1 SGHAT, CDR2 FQNNGV. There are 15 residues in the CDR3. The CDR3 DNA reads TGTGCCAGCAGCTTAATTTCCCGGTTTCCCAAGGAGCAGTTCTTC. Translated, it gives CASSLISRFPKEQFF.

The genes are TRBV5-5 and TRBJ2-7; D is unclear. This CDR3 is built from 12 residues. Trimming stripped 4 bases from V and 5 bases from J, with 10 bases between. Germline V gene lookup returns CDR1 SGHKS and CDR2 YYEKEE (reference sequence). In nucleotides, the CDR3 is TGTGCCAGCAGCCCGGAGTCCGACGAGCAGTACTTC. This codes for CASSPESDEQYF.

The rearrangement uses TRBV6-5 and TRBJ1-5; a weak D match, TRBD1 (6 bases). The CDR3 has 14 amino acids. Germline loops: CDR1 MNHEY, CDR2 SVGAGI. V shed 8 bases and J shed 6 bases, with 17 bases lying between them. The CDR3 nucleotides are TGTGCCAGCTCCGTCGGGGGGGCCGGTCAGCCCCAGCATTTT. This translates into CASSVGGAGQPQHF.

The genes are TRBV7-9 and TRBJ1-6; TRBD1 aligns across 12 bases. The CDR3 totals 18 residues. Germline V gene data show CDR1 as SEHNR and CDR2 as FQNEAQ (reference sequence). With V trimmed by 5 bases and J by 8 bases, 13 bases remained unmatched. CDR3 sequence reads: CASSRGQGAQRRHSPLHF. The CDR3, as DNA: TGTGCCAGCAGCCGGGGACAGGGGGCGCAGAGGAGACATTCACCCCTCCACTTT.

Regarding this clone: Compared with germline, one end of the junction differs, possibly owing to a read error. This chain uses TRBV5-1 with TRBJ2-5; tentative D call: TRBD1 (7 bases). Germline CDR1 is SGHRS and CDR2 is YFSETQ. This CDR3 spans 16 amino acids. As DNA, the CDR3 is TGCGCCGGCAGCTTGGCTCACAGGGGAGGACAAGAGACCCAGTACTTC. This translates into CAGSLAHRGGQETQYF.

The chain carries TRBV19 and TRBJ2-1; D is possibly TRBD2 (6 bases). Germline-derived CDR1 and CDR2 are LNHDA and SQIVND (reference sequence). V lost 4 bases and J 4 bases, leaving 11 bases between the germline ends. The CDR3 contains 14 residues. CDR3 protein: CASSTRDSYNEQFF. The DNA of the CDR3 is TGTGCCAGTAGTACCCGGGACTCTTACAATGAGCAGTTCTTC.

The sample holds a few counts of this clone. This chain uses TRBV18 with TRBJ2-7, with 9 bases that match TRBD1. Unmatched junction bases numbered 10, after V lost 6 bases and J lost 4 bases. This CDR3 region has 15 residues. Germline lookup yields CDR1 KGHSH and CDR2 LQKENI. DNA for the CDR3: TGTGCCAGCTCTTCCCGGGACAGGGCATCTTACGAGCAGTACTTC. Protein product: CASSSRDRASYEQYF.

V and J are TRBV25-1 and TRBJ2-2, with 8 bases identical to TRBD2. V lost 7 bases to trimming and J lost 4 bases; unmatched junction nucleotides: 8. The CDR3 is 15 amino acids. The germline CDR1 and CDR2 sequences are MGHDK and SYGVNS. CDR3 DNA sequence: TGTGCCAGCACTGTAGGAGCGGGGGTCACCGGGGAGCTGTTTTTT. Translating gives CASTVGAGVTGELFF.

This chain connects TRBV4-2 to TRBJ2-3, with a tentative D call TRBD2 (5 bases). The CDR3 spans 14 residues. The germline V gene has CDR1 LGHNA and CDR2 YNFKEQ. Trimming shortened V by 0 bases and J by 8 bases, and 12 bases separated the two germline ends. This CDR3 reads CASSQDPVGGTQYF. In DNA form, the CDR3 reads TGTGCCAGCAGCCAAGATCCGGTTGGAGGTACGCAGTATTTT.

The chain uses TRBV7-2 and TRBJ2-3; unclear D gene. Deletions cut 5 bases from V and 2 bases from J, with 11 bases between. The CDR3 is 14 residues long. In germline, CDR1 is SGHTA, CDR2 FQGNSA. The CDR3 DNA reads TGTGCCAGCAGCGGCACTATTAACACAGATACGCAGTATTTT. This codes for CASSGTINTDTQYF.

This clone was counted between two and nine times. This chain uses TRBV11-2 with TRBJ2-5; 7 positions match TRBD1. CDR1 is SGHAT and CDR2 is FQNNGV in the germline V gene. V lost 1 base to trimming and J lost 2 bases; unmatched junction nucleotides: 4. The CDR3 is 15 amino acids. The CDR3 loop is CASSLVGGQQETQYF. DNA for the CDR3: TGTGCCAGCAGCTTAGTAGGGGGCCAACAAGAGACCCAGTACTTC.

This chain links TRBV13 with TRBJ1-1; possibly TRBD1 for D (5 bases). V lost 2 bases and J 5 bases, leaving 12 bases between the germline ends. The germline CDR1 and CDR2 sequences are PRHDT and FYEKMQ (reference sequence). The CDR3 totals 14 residues. The CDR3: CASSLKLGLTEAFF. CDR3 bases: TGTGCCAGCAGCTTAAAATTGGGACTTACTGAAGCTTTCTTT.

This CDR3 is CASGGANTGELFF. The CDR3 DNA reads as TGTGCCAGCGGAGGGGCGAACACCGGGGAGCTGTTTTTT. V usage is TRBV2 and J usage is TRBJ2-2, with D possibly matching TRBD2 (6 bases). The CDR3 totals 13 residues. V lost 8 bases and J lost 0, with 7 bases in between. CDR1 is SNHLY, CDR2 FYNNEI, per germline. Together with reference TRBV2 and TRBJ2-2, the CDR3 gives the full variable domain: EPEVTQTPSHQVTQMGQEVILRCVPISNHLYFYWYRQILGQKVEFLVSFYNNEISEKSEIFDDQFSVERPDGSNFTLKIRSTKLEDSAMYFCASGGANTGELFFGEGSRLTVL.

J is TRBJ1-1 and V is TRBV18, with D perhaps matching TRBD1 (5 bases). V lost 1 base and J lost 0, with 6 bases in between. Germline V gives CDR1 KGHSH, CDR2 LQKENI. The CDR3 loop spans 14 amino acids. This CDR3 reads CASSPRGVNTEAFF. CDR3 nucleotides: TGTGCCAGCTCACCACGGGGGGTGAACACTGAAGCTTTCTTT.

The rearrangement uses TRBV19 and TRBJ1-6; 8 positions match TRBD1. Germline trimming cut 5 bases from V and 6 bases from J; bases unmatched to any gene: 9. Germline assignment: CDR1 LNHDA and CDR2 SQIVND (reference sequence). The CDR3 is 16 amino acids. The CDR3 coding sequence is TGTGCCAGTAGTTCCAAGGACAGGGCGCGTAATTCACCCCTCCACTTT. This codes for CASSSKDRARNSPLHF.

V gene TRBV29-1 combines with J gene TRBJ2-7; maybe TRBD2 (5 bases). The CDR3 contains 12 residues. V was trimmed by 1 base and J by 3 bases, leaving 7 bases between them. Per germline, CDR1 SQVTM and CDR2 ANQGSEA. This CDR3 reads CSVEVRDYEQYF. Here the CDR3 DNA reads TGCAGCGTTGAAGTACGGGACTACGAGCAGTACTTC.